This T cell receptor (beta chain) was recovered during a study of radiotherapy plus CTLA-4 blockade in lung cancer. The wider study: There were objective responses in 18% of patients, and roughly 32% had disease control.

Produced via immunoSEQ multiplex PCR; TCRdb's table is partial and in-frame only. The table lists about 36,000 clones, roughly 85% of them singletons. On this clone itself: Antigen: not known.

CDR3 size: 18 residues. Germline V gives CDR1 MDHEN, CDR2 SYDVKM. The V and J ends lost 5 bases and 2 bases, in that order; junction bases with no gene match: 15. Alongside CTLA-4 blockade with ipilimumab, patients with chemo-refractory metastatic non-small-cell lung cancer received focal radiation. Study findings and constraints: Expansion in blood of tumor-derived TCR clones was seen after radiotherapy plus ipilimumab.

The chain has TRBV28 and TRBJ1-5; 7 bases agree with TRBD1. The source of this sequence is a human donor with non-small cell lung cancer who had stable disease on radiotherapy plus ipilimumab. The material was peripheral blood, obtained from a patient treated with radiotherapy plus ipilimumab. The CDR3 DNA sequence: TGTGCCAGCAGTCCCCTCGACAGGGCCCCTTCTGGCAATCAGCCCCAGCATTTT. It translates to CASSPLDRAPSGNQPQHF.